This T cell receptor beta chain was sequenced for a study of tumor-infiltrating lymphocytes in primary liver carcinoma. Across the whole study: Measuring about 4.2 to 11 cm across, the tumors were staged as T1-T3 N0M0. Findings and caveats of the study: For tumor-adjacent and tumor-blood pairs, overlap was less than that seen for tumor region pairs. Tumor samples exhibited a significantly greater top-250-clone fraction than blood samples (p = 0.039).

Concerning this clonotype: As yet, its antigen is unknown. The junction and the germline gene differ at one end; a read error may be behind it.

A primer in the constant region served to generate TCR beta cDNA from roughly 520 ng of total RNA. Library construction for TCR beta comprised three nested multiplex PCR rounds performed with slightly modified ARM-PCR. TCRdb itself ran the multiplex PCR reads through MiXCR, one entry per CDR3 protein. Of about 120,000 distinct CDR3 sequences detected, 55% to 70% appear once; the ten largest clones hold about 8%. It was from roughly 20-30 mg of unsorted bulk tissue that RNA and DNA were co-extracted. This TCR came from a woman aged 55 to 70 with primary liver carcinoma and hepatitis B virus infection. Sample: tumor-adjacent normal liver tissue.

Here the CDR3 reads CSVKTGSYCEQYF. CDR3 DNA sequence: TGTAGCGTCAAAACCGGGTCTTACTGCGAGCAGTACTTC. The chain has TRBV29-1 and TRBJ2-7; possible D gene TRBD2, 5 bases. Germline V lookup: CDR1 SQVTM, CDR2 ANQGSEA. CDR3 length: 13 residues.